These T cell receptor beta chains were read from a single sample in a study of memory B cells and T cells in multiple sclerosis. The repertoire was sequenced with immunoSEQ multiplex PCR; TCRdb's copy has only in-frame clones and lacks some. This table has more than 12,000 clones, approximately 69% appearing once. The sequenced material came from memory (CD45RO+) CD4+ T cells from blood. These receptors were obtained from a human donor with multiple sclerosis. Both conserved end residues are part of each CDR3. The D gene is left open where the match is weak. The size entry is marked missing in some rows and otherwise reads once, few, many or a size class.

V gene: TRBV2; D gene: NA; clone size: NA; J gene: TRBJ1-3; CDR3 DNA: TGTGCCAGCAGAGAACAGGGCCCCCTTTTTCGAAACACCATATATTTT; CDR3 protein: CASREQGPLFRNTIYF
V gene: TRBV27; D gene: TRBD1; clone size: NA; J gene: TRBJ1-1; CDR3 DNA: TGTGCCAGCAGTTTAGCGGGACAGGGGGCCCTGGCCCTGAACACTGAAGCTTTCTTT; CDR3 protein: CASSLAGQGALALNTEAFF
V gene: TRBV7-3; D gene: TRBD1; clone size: NA; J gene: TRBJ2-7; CDR3 DNA: TGTGCCAGCAGCCCCATGCCCTGGGGACAGGCTTTTCCCTACGAGCAGTACTTC; CDR3 protein: CASSPMPWGQAFPYEQYF
V gene: TRBV2; D gene: NA; clone size: NA; J gene: TRBJ1-2; CDR3 DNA: TGTGCCAGCAGTGATCAGGGTCTTGGCGGCTACACCTTC; CDR3 protein: CASSDQGLGGYTF
V gene: TRBV4-2; D gene: NA; clone size: NA; J gene: TRBJ2-6; CDR3 DNA: TGTGCCAGCAGCCAAGATACAAATCCCGGGGCCAACGTCCTGACTTTC; CDR3 protein: CASSQDTNPGANVLTF
V gene: TRBV7-9; D gene: NA; clone size: NA; J gene: TRBJ2-1; CDR3 DNA: TGTGCCAGCAGTCGTTCCGATGAGCAGTTCTTC; CDR3 protein: CASSRSDEQFF
V gene: TRBV7-9; D gene: NA; clone size: NA; J gene: TRBJ2-4; CDR3 DNA: TGTGCCAGCAGCTTAGGGGGGACCAGGGGCAAAAACATTCAGTACTTC; CDR3 protein: CASSLGGTRGKNIQYF
V gene: TRBV2; D gene: TRBD1; clone size: NA; J gene: TRBJ2-2; CDR3 DNA: TGTGCCAGCAGGTCTCCCGGGACAGGGGCCGGGGAGCTGTTTTTT; CDR3 protein: CASRSPGTGAGELFF
V gene: TRBV30; D gene: TRBD2; clone size: NA; J gene: TRBJ2-5; CDR3 DNA: TGTGCCTGGAGTGTATCGGGGGGGCCGACCCAGTACTTC; CDR3 protein: CAWSVSGGPTQYF
V gene: TRBV14; D gene: NA; clone size: NA; J gene: TRBJ2-7; CDR3 DNA: TGTGCCAGCAGCCAAGTCCACGGGCAGTACTTC; CDR3 protein: CASSQVHGQYF
V gene: TRBV29-1; D gene: NA; clone size: NA; J gene: TRBJ1-2; CDR3 DNA: TGCAGCGTTGGCGGGGGCCCTTCCTATGGCTACACCTTC; CDR3 protein: CSVGGGPSYGYTF
V gene: TRBV19; D gene: TRBD1; clone size: NA; J gene: TRBJ2-4; CDR3 DNA: TGTGCCAGTAGTACGGGACAGGGACAAAACATTCAGTACTTC; CDR3 protein: CASSTGQGQNIQYF
V gene: TRBV14; D gene: TRBD1; clone size: NA; J gene: TRBJ2-3; CDR3 DNA: TGTGCCAGCAGCCCCCGGACAGGGGGCACAGATACGCAGTATTTT; CDR3 protein: CASSPRTGGTDTQYF
V gene: TRBV30; D gene: NA; clone size: NA; J gene: TRBJ2-2; CDR3 DNA: TGTGCCTGGAGTACGAAGCGGATCACCGGGGAGCTGTTTTTT; CDR3 protein: CAWSTKRITGELFF
V gene: TRBV5-4; D gene: TRBD1; clone size: NA; J gene: TRBJ2-3; CDR3 DNA: TGTGCCAGCAGCAAGGGACAGGGAAGCACAGATACGCAGTATTTT; CDR3 protein: CASSKGQGSTDTQYF
V gene: TRBV2; D gene: NA; clone size: few; J gene: TRBJ1-2; CDR3 DNA: TGTGCCAGCAGCCCGGGACATCTCTCCTATGGCTACACCTTC; CDR3 protein: CASSPGHLSYGYTF
V gene: TRBV29-1; D gene: NA; clone size: once; J gene: TRBJ2-7; CDR3 DNA: TGCAGCCTCAGGCGGGCGGACTCCTACGAGCAGTACTTC; CDR3 protein: CSLRRADSYEQYF
V gene: TRBV19; D gene: NA; clone size: NA; J gene: TRBJ2-3; CDR3 DNA: TGTGCCAGCCTTAAAGGGGGGGCCGGAGATACGCAGTATTTT; CDR3 protein: CASLKGGAGDTQYF
V gene: TRBV6-5; D gene: TRBD1; clone size: NA; J gene: TRBJ2-5; CDR3 DNA: TGTGCCAGCAGTTACCGGGACAGTTGGCGGGAGACCCAGTACTTC; CDR3 protein: CASSYRDSWRETQYF
V gene: TRBV5-1; D gene: NA; clone size: NA; J gene: TRBJ2-3; CDR3 DNA: TGCGCCAGCAGCTTGCGGGGAGTTCGAACAGATACGCAGTATTTT; CDR3 protein: CASSLRGVRTDTQYF
V gene: TRBV2; D gene: NA; clone size: medium-sized; J gene: TRBJ1-3; CDR3 DNA: TGTGCCAGCAGACAAACGACTTCTGGAAACACCATATATTTT; CDR3 protein: CASRQTTSGNTIYF
V gene: TRBV5-1; D gene: NA; clone size: NA; J gene: TRBJ2-5; CDR3 DNA: TGCGCCAGCAGCCCCTGGGGGGGCGCACCCCAAGAGACCCAGTACTTC; CDR3 protein: CASSPWGGAPQETQYF
V gene: TRBV6-6; D gene: TRBD2; clone size: NA; J gene: TRBJ2-7; CDR3 DNA: TGTGCCAGCAGTTACGGGACTAGCGGTCTCGAGCAGTACTTC; CDR3 protein: CASSYGTSGLEQYF
V gene: TRBV7-6; D gene: NA; clone size: once; J gene: TRBJ2-5; CDR3 DNA: TGTGCCAGCAGCCCGGAGGGAGAGACCCAGTACTTC; CDR3 protein: CASSPEGETQYF
V gene: TRBV11-3; D gene: NA; clone size: NA; J gene: TRBJ2-7; CDR3 DNA: TGTGCCAGCAGCTTAGGGCGGGCAAGCTCCTACGAGCAGTACTTC; CDR3 protein: CASSLGRASSYEQYF
V gene: TRBV5-1; D gene: NA; clone size: NA; J gene: TRBJ2-1; CDR3 DNA: TGCGCCAGCAGTATCAGCGGTTTGTACAATGAGCAGTTCTTC; CDR3 protein: CASSISGLYNEQFF
V gene: TRBV6-5; D gene: NA; clone size: NA; J gene: TRBJ2-2; CDR3 DNA: TGTGCCAGCAGTTACTACCAGACGAACACCGGGGAGCTGTTTTTT; CDR3 protein: CASSYYQTNTGELFF
V gene: TRBV14; D gene: NA; clone size: few; J gene: TRBJ2-1; CDR3 DNA: TGTGCCAGCAGCCTTTCGGGAGAGGGCCCCTACAATGAGCAGTTCTTC; CDR3 protein: CASSLSGEGPYNEQFF
V gene: TRBV28; D gene: NA; clone size: few; J gene: TRBJ1-2; CDR3 DNA: TGTGCCAGCAGGGCTGCCGGGAACCTGTTACCCAACGATTATGGCTACACCTTC; CDR3 protein: CASRAAGNLLPNDYGYTF
V gene: TRBV27; D gene: NA; clone size: NA; J gene: TRBJ1-1; CDR3 DNA: TGTGCCAGCAGTTTACTGCCCTCGAGTTATGAAGCTTTCTTT; CDR3 protein: CASSLLPSSYEAFF
V gene: TRBV6-5; D gene: NA; clone size: NA; J gene: TRBJ2-5; CDR3 DNA: TGTGCCAGCAGTAAACGGCAAGAGACCCAGTACTTC; CDR3 protein: CASSKRQETQYF
V gene: TRBV6-5; D gene: NA; clone size: few; J gene: TRBJ2-7; CDR3 DNA: TGTGCCAGCAGGAGCTCCTGGGAGCAGTACTTC; CDR3 protein: CASRSSWEQYF
V gene: TRBV9; D gene: NA; clone size: NA; J gene: TRBJ2-3; CDR3 DNA: TGTGCCAGCAGCGAATCGGGTTCCTCAGATACGCAGTATTTT; CDR3 protein: CASSESGSSDTQYF
V gene: TRBV7-8; D gene: NA; clone size: NA; J gene: TRBJ2-1; CDR3 DNA: TGTGCCAGCAGCTTAACGATAGGGGATAATGAGCAGTTCTTC; CDR3 protein: CASSLTIGDNEQFF
V gene: TRBV6-6; D gene: TRBD1; clone size: NA; J gene: TRBJ2-7; CDR3 DNA: TGTGCCAGCAGTGACAGGGGACCCTACGAGCAGTACTTC; CDR3 protein: CASSDRGPYEQYF
V gene: TRBV5-1; D gene: NA; clone size: NA; J gene: TRBJ1-6; CDR3 DNA: TGCGCCAGCAGCTTGGAGATCGGGGAGTCACCCCTCCACTTT; CDR3 protein: CASSLEIGESPLHF
V gene: TRBV2; D gene: NA; clone size: NA; J gene: TRBJ2-7; CDR3 DNA: TGTGCCAGCCGATATTCCTCCGGGACTCTCACCTACGAGCAGTACTTC; CDR3 protein: CASRYSSGTLTYEQYF
V gene: TRBV7-8; D gene: TRBD2; clone size: NA; J gene: TRBJ2-3; CDR3 DNA: TGTGCCAGCAGCTCCACTAGCGGCCGCACAGATACGCAGTATTTT; CDR3 protein: CASSSTSGRTDTQYF
V gene: TRBV29-1; D gene: NA; clone size: NA; J gene: TRBJ1-2; CDR3 DNA: TGCAGCGCCTGGGGGGGCGAGGTCGGCTACACCTTC; CDR3 protein: CSAWGGEVGYTF
V gene: TRBV6-6; D gene: NA; clone size: few; J gene: TRBJ1-2; CDR3 DNA: TGTGCCAGCAGTGGGGTGGGAGGTGGGGGCTATGGCTACACCTTC; CDR3 protein: CASSGVGGGGYGYTF
V gene: TRBV11-2; D gene: TRBD1; clone size: NA; J gene: TRBJ1-1; CDR3 DNA: TGTGCCAGCAGCTCTTTTACAGGGGTGACTGAAGCTTTCTTT; CDR3 protein: CASSSFTGVTEAFF
V gene: TRBV19; D gene: TRBD1; clone size: NA; J gene: TRBJ2-7; CDR3 DNA: TGTGCCAGTACTAGGACAGGCGTATCCTACGAGCAGTACTTC; CDR3 protein: CASTRTGVSYEQYF
V gene: TRBV5-6; D gene: TRBD1; clone size: NA; J gene: TRBJ1-6; CDR3 DNA: TGTGCCAGCAGCTTGGGACAGGGCAACCCGAATTCACCCCTCCACTTT; CDR3 protein: CASSLGQGNPNSPLHF
V gene: TRBV5-1; D gene: NA; clone size: NA; J gene: TRBJ1-1; CDR3 DNA: TGCGCCAGCAGATACGGACACAACACTGAAGCTTTCTTT; CDR3 protein: CASRYGHNTEAFF
V gene: TRBV5-1; D gene: NA; clone size: NA; J gene: TRBJ2-7; CDR3 DNA: TGCGCCAGCAGCTTGGAAAGAATCCCAGGCGAGCAGTACTTC; CDR3 protein: CASSLERIPGEQYF
V gene: TRBV6-6; D gene: TRBD1; clone size: NA; J gene: TRBJ1-2; CDR3 DNA: TGTGCCAGCAGTTACACGGCAGGGGGGAACTATGGCTACACCTTC; CDR3 protein: CASSYTAGGNYGYTF
V gene: TRBV9; D gene: NA; clone size: NA; J gene: TRBJ2-1; CDR3 DNA: TGTGCCAGCAGCGGGAAGGGGGGGTCGTTCGATGAGCAGTTCTTC; CDR3 protein: CASSGKGGSFDEQFF
V gene: TRBV10-3; D gene: TRBD1; clone size: few; J gene: TRBJ2-7; CDR3 DNA: TGTGCCATCAGTCAGGGGGAGTTCTACGAGCAGTACTTC; CDR3 protein: CAISQGEFYEQYF
V gene: TRBV27; D gene: NA; clone size: NA; J gene: TRBJ2-1; CDR3 DNA: TGTGCCAGCAGTTCGGGTCACCGGGGCAATGAGCAGTTCTTC; CDR3 protein: CASSSGHRGNEQFF
V gene: TRBV28; D gene: NA; clone size: NA; J gene: TRBJ1-2; CDR3 DNA: TGTGCCAGCCGCTTGACAAGTGGCTACACCTTC; CDR3 protein: CASRLTSGYTF
V gene: TRBV19; D gene: NA; clone size: medium-sized; J gene: TRBJ1-1; CDR3 DNA: TGTGCCAGTAGTTGGGGGGGCACTGAAGCTTTCTTT; CDR3 protein: CASSWGGTEAFF
V gene: TRBV6-5; D gene: TRBD1; clone size: few; J gene: TRBJ2-7; CDR3 DNA: TGTGCCAGCGGGGACAGGGGGGAGGAGCAGTACTTC; CDR3 protein: CASGDRGEEQYF
V gene: TRBV29-1; D gene: NA; clone size: NA; J gene: TRBJ2-5; CDR3 DNA: TGCAGCGCTCAAATGATCCAGGGGGAGACCCAGTACTTC; CDR3 protein: CSAQMIQGETQYF